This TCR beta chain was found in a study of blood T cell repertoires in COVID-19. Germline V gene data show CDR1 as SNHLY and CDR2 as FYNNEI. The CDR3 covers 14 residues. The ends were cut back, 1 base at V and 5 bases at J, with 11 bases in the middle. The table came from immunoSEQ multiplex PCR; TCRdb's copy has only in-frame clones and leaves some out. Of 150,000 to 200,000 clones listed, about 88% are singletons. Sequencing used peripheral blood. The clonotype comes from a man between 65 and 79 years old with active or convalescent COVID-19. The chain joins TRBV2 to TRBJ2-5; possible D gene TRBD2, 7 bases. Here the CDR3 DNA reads TGTGCCAGCAGTGAAGTCAGGGGAGGGGAGACCCAGTACTTC. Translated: CASSEVRGGETQYF.